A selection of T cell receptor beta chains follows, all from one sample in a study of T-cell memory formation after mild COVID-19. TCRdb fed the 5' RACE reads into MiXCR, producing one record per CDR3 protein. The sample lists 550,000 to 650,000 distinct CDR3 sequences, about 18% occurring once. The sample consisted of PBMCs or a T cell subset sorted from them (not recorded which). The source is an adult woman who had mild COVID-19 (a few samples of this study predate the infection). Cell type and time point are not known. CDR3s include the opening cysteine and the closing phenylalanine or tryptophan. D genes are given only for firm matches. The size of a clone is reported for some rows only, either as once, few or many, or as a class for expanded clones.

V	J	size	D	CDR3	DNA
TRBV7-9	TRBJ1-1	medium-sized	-	CASSFPGTEAFF	TGTGCCAGCAGCTTTCCTGGCACTGAAGCTTTCTTT
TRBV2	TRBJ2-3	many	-	CASSEILGITSTDTQYF	TGTGCCAGCAGTGAAATTTTGGGAATTACTAGCACAGATACGCAGTATTTT
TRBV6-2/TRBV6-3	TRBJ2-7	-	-	CASSYEGIEQYF	TGTGCCAGCAGTTATGAGGGGATCGAGCAGTACTTC
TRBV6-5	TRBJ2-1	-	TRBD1	CASSTLGQANEQFF	TGTGCCAGCAGTACCCTCGGACAGGCGAATGAGCAGTTCTTC
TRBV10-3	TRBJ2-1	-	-	CAISVGTSNEQFF	TGTGCCATCAGTGTTGGCACCAGCAATGAGCAGTTCTTC
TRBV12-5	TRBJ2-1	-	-	CASGLVGGHNEQFF	TGTGCTAGTGGTTTGGTTGGGGGCCACAATGAGCAGTTCTTC
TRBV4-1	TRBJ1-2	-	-	CASSQRLQGSYGYTF	TGCGCCAGCAGCCAAAGACTTCAGGGGTCGTATGGCTACACCTTC
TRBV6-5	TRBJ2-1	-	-	CASTSSWDYNEQFF	TGTGCCAGCACCTCTAGTTGGGATTACAATGAGCAGTTCTTC
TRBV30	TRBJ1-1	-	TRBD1	CAWRRTGGEEAFF	TGTGCCTGGAGGCGGACAGGCGGGGAGGAAGCTTTCTTT
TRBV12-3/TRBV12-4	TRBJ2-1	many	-	CASSLGGEGFNEQFF	TGTGCCAGCAGTTTAGGGGGGGAAGGCTTCAATGAGCAGTTCTTC
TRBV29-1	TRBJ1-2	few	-	CSVANRASPYGYTF	TGCAGCGTTGCAAACAGGGCCTCCCCATATGGCTACACCTTC
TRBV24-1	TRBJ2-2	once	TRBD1	CATSDDRGLNTGELFF	TGTGCCACCAGCGACGACAGGGGGCTCAACACCGGGGAGCTGTTTTTT
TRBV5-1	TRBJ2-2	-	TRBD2	CASSSVLAGTGELFF	TGCGCCAGCAGCTCGGTACTAGCGGGAACCGGGGAGCTGTTTTTT
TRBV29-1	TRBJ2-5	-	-	CSVDRGQQETQYF	TGCAGCGTTGATAGAGGCCAGCAAGAGACCCAGTACTTC
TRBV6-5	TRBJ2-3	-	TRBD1	CASSRYRGTDTQYF	TGTGCCAGCAGTAGGTACAGGGGAACAGATACGCAGTATTTT
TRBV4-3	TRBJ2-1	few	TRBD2	CASSQGGRAVNEQFF	TGCGCCAGCAGCCAAGGTGGGAGGGCCGTAAATGAGCAGTTCTTC
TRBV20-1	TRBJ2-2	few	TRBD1	CSARGAGGYTGELFF	TGCAGTGCTAGAGGCGCAGGGGGCTACACCGGGGAGCTGTTTTTT
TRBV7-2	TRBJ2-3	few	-	CASTIYIGRTTDTQYF	TGTGCCAGCACCATATACATAGGACGGACAACAGATACGCAGTATTTT
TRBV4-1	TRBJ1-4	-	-	CASSQDAGLREKLFF	TGCGCCAGCAGCCAAGATGCAGGGTTGAGGGAAAAACTGTTTTTT
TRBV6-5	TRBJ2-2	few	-	CASTKPSPAAGELFF	TGTGCCAGCACCAAACCTTCTCCGGCGGCCGGGGAGCTGTTTTTT
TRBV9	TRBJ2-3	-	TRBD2	CASSVLAGDTQYF	TGTGCCAGCAGCGTCCTAGCGGGAGATACGCAGTATTTT
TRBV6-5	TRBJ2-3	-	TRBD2	CASRSSGRLTQYF	TGTGCCAGCAGATCTAGCGGGAGACTTACGCAGTATTTT